This T cell receptor (beta chain) was sequenced for a study of synovial regulatory T cells in juvenile arthritis. Study background: Six or seven patients were on methotrexate and three were untreated.

The approximately eleven donors had active juvenile idiopathic arthritis, with 3 polyarticular and 8 oligoarticular cases. The table came from immunoSEQ multiplex PCR; TCRdb's copy has only in-frame clones and leaves some out. The sample includes 10,000 or so clones. The CDR3 has 13 amino acids. Only the protein is available. Germline V gene data show CDR1 as SNHLY and CDR2 as FYNNEI. Study-wide points: TCR diversity was lower in inflammation-associated blood Treg cells than in other blood Treg cells. Synovial Treg CDR3 sequences overlapped more with iaTregs than other circulating Tregs.

With regard to this clone: No antigen is known for it.

This TCR was recovered from a donor younger than 30 with juvenile idiopathic arthritis. The chain uses TRBV2 and TRBJ2-7; TCRdb outputs TRBD1, but without DNA this stays unchecked. The sample comprised Treg cells from blood. This sample's subset: remaining (HLA-DR-negative) circulating blood Treg cells. This chain's CDR3 is CASQVQVSYEQYF. The full variable domain, with the rest looked up from reference TRBV2 and TRBJ2-7, is EPEVTQTPSHQVTQMGQEVILRCVPISNHLYFYWYRQILGQKVEFLVSFYNNEISEKSEIFDDQFSVERPDGSNFTLKIRSTKLEDSAMYFCASQVQVSYEQYFGPGTRLTVT.